The entry that follows covers one T cell receptor (beta chain) sequence. Its antigen is unknown. The CDR3 is 14 residues long. The V and J ends lost 6 bases and 3 bases respectively, with 11 bases between them. Germline CDR1 is MNHEY and CDR2 is SVGAGI. The data were taken from a study of shared clonotypes between healthy human individuals. Study outcomes and limitations: Genetic and exposure-history diversity was limited by the small donor number.

As originally analysed: Filtering differed for immunoSEQ, which gave only junction sequences without quality scores. The table came from immunoSEQ multiplex PCR; TCRdb's copy has only in-frame clones and leaves some out. That table supplies the V and J calls and clone size; D and trimming were determined from the DNA. The table lists about 730,000 clones, roughly two thirds of them singletons. The investigators split CD4+ cells into a CD45RA+ naive subset and a CD45RA-negative memory subset. The source material was memory CD4+ T cells sorted from blood. Subset: CD45RA-negative fraction. This receptor was identified in a woman aged 25-40 years in good health. V gene TRBV6-5 combines with J gene TRBJ2-2; TRBD2 might be the D (5 bases). The CDR3 bases are TGTGCCAGCAGCTGGGAGACGTACACCGGGGAGCTGTTTTTT. It codes for CASSWETYTGELFF.